Below, one T cell receptor beta chain is given with its context. V lost 6 bases, J lost 0 bases, and 8 bases lay in between. The CDR3 is 14 residues long. Germline assignment: CDR1 LNHDA and CDR2 SQIVND (reference sequence). The data stem from a study of blood T cell repertoires in COVID-19. The repertoire was sequenced with immunoSEQ multiplex PCR; TCRdb's copy has only in-frame clones and lacks some. The table shows some 10,000 clones, with roughly nine tenths occurring only once. The chain joins TRBV19 to TRBJ2-2; D ambiguous. Sequenced sample: peripheral blood. The sequence derives from a woman aged 60-70 years with active COVID-19. CDR3 sequence: CASSEEPNTGELFF. As DNA, the CDR3 is TGTGCCAGTAGCGAGGAGCCGAACACCGGGGAGCTGTTTTTT.